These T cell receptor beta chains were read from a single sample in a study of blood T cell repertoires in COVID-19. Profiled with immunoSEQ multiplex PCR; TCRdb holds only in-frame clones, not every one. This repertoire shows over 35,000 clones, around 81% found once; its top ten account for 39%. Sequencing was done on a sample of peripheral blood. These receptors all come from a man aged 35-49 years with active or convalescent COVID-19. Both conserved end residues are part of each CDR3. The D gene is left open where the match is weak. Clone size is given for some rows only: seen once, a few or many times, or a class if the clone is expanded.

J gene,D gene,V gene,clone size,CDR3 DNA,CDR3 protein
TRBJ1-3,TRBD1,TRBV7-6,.,TGTGCCAGCAGCTTATTAGGACAGGGAAGGGCTGGAAACACCATATATTTT,CASSLLGQGRAGNTIYF
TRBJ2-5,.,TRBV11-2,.,TGTGCCAGCCGACACGCCGGGTCCCGGGGAGAGACCCAGTACTTC,CASRHAGSRGETQYF
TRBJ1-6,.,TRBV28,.,TGTGCCAGCAGTTTAGTGCAGAATAATTCACCCCTCCACTTT,CASSLVQNNSPLHF
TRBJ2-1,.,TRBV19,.,TGTGCCAGTCCCGAGAAGGAGGCTGAGCAGTTCTTC,CASPEKEAEQFF
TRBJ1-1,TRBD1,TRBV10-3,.,TGTGCCATCAGTGCATGGACAGGGATGAACACTGAAGCTTTCTTT,CAISAWTGMNTEAFF
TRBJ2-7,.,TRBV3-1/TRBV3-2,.,TGTGCCAGCAGCCAAGGTATCGCGGTTGGGTCCTACGAGCAGTACTTC,CASSQGIAVGSYEQYF
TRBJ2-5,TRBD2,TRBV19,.,TGTGCCAGTAGTATTTCGGGACTAGCGGGAGCCGCTGGGGAGACCCAGTACTTC,CASSISGLAGAAGETQYF
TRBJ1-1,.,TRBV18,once,TGTGCCAGCTCACGGTCAGGGAACACTGAAGCTTTCTTT,CASSRSGNTEAFF
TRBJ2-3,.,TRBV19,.,TGTGCCAGTAGTAAGCGTGTCACAGATACGCAGTATTTT,CASSKRVTDTQYF
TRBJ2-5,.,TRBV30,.,TGTGCCTGGAACCTACGGGAGACCCAGTACTTC,CAWNLRETQYF
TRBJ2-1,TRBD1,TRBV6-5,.,TGTGCCAGCAGGACAGGGGATTACAATGAGCAGTTCTTC,CASRTGDYNEQFF
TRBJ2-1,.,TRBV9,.,TGTGCCAGCAGCCCAGGGGGTCTAGCGGGCGGGGGTGAGCAGTTCTTC,CASSPGGLAGGGEQFF
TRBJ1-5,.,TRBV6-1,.,TGTGCCAGCAGTGAAGGATTGGGGACAATCCAGCATTTT,CASSEGLGTIQHF
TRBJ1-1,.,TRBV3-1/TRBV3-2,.,TGTGCCAGCAGCCAACGGGGGGCTTTCGTGCACACTGAAGCTTTCTTT,CASSQRGAFVHTEAFF
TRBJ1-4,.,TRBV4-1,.,TGCGCCAGCAGCCAAGGACCTAGTATAAATGAAAAACTGTTTTTT,CASSQGPSINEKLFF
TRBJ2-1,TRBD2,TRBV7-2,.,TGTGCCAGCAGCTCGAGACTAGCGGGGGGCTACAATGAGCAGTTCTTC,CASSSRLAGGYNEQFF
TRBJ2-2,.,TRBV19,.,TGTGCCAGTAGTATCGTACGGACCGGGGAGCTGTTTTTT,CASSIVRTGELFF
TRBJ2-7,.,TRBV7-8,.,TGTGCCAGCAGACCGGCGGGGTCCTACGAGCAGTACTTC,CASRPAGSYEQYF
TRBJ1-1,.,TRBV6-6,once,TGTGCCAGCAGTTACCCCGAGGGGAACACTGAAGCTTTCTTT,CASSYPEGNTEAFF
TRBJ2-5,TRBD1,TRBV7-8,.,TGTGCCAGCAGCTTAGGAAGGGACAGGGCTCGTCCCCAAGAGACCCAGTACTTC,CASSLGRDRARPQETQYF
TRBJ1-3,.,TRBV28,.,TGTGCCAGCATGGGGCAGGTTGACTCTGGAAACACCATATATTTT,CASMGQVDSGNTIYF
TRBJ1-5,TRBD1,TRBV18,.,TGTGCCAGCTCGGCAGGACAGGGACAGCCCCAGCATTTT,CASSAGQGQPQHF
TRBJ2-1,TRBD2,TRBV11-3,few,TGTGCCAGCAGCGAGCGGGGCCTCTGGGATGAGCAGTTCTTC,CASSERGLWDEQFF
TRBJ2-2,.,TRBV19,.,TGTGCCAGTCGATTCCTCAGGGTAATGGGCACCGGGGAGCTGTTTTTT,CASRFLRVMGTGELFF
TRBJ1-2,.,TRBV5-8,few,TGTGCCAGCAGCTTGGGGGTCTCTGGGAGCTATGGCTACACCTTC,CASSLGVSGSYGYTF
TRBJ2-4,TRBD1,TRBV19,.,TGTGCCAGTAGTATAAAGGACAGGGGCCCCCTAAACATTCAGTACTTC,CASSIKDRGPLNIQYF
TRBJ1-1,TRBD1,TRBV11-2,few,TGTGCCAGCAGCCCCAATACAGGGGCCTTGAACACTGAAGCTTTCTTT,CASSPNTGALNTEAFF
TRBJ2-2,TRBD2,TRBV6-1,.,TGTGCCAGCAGTGTAGCGGGAGGGAACACCGGGGAGCTGTTTTTT,CASSVAGGNTGELFF
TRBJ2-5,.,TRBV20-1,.,TGCAGTGCTAGTAGGGGGGGGATGGAGACCCAGTACTTC,CSASRGGMETQYF
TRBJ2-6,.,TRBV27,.,TGTGCCAGTTCGAGCGGTCGGGCCAACGTCCTGACTTTC,CASSSGRANVLTF
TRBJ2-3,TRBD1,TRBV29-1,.,TGCAGCGCCCCCGCCCATAGAACAGGGGTGGGCACAGATACGCAGTATTTT,CSAPAHRTGVGTDTQYF
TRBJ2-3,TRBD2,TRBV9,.,TGTGCCAGCAGCTTTCATAGCGGGGGGGCTAGCACAGATACGCAGTATTTT,CASSFHSGGASTDTQYF
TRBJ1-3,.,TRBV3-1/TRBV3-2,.,TGTGCCAGCAGCCAAGCAGGGGCGAGCTCTGGAAACACCATATATTTT,CASSQAGASSGNTIYF
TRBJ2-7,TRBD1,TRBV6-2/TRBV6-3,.,TGTGCCAGCAGTTACTCGAAGACTCCAGGGGGCGGCGAGCAGTACTTC,CASSYSKTPGGGEQYF
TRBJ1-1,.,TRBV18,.,TGTGCCAGCTCACTCGGTTTATTGGGAGGGGACACTGAAGCTTTCTTT,CASSLGLLGGDTEAFF
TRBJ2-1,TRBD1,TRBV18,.,TGTGCCAGCTCCCTTGGACAGGGGGCAGACTACAATGAGCAGTTCTTC,CASSLGQGADYNEQFF
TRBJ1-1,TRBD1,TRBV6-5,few,TGTGCCAGCCTAAGACAGGGGATGAACACTGAAGCTTTCTTT,CASLRQGMNTEAFF
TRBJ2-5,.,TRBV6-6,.,TGTGCCAGCAGCCAACAAGAGACCCAGTACTTC,CASSQQETQYF
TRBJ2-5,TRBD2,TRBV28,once,TGTGCCAGCAGTTTGGGACTAGCGTCCCAAGAGACCCAGTACTTC,CASSLGLASQETQYF
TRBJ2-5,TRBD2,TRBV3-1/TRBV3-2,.,TGTGCCAGCAGCCCCCAAAGGGGCGGGAGACAAGAGACCCAGTACTTC,CASSPQRGGRQETQYF
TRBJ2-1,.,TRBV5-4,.,TGTGCCAGCAGCTTGCCGTTAGGGGGATACAATGAGCAGTTCTTC,CASSLPLGGYNEQFF
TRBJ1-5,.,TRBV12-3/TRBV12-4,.,TGTGCCAGCAGTTTTGCGGGCAATCAGCCCCAGCATTTT,CASSFAGNQPQHF
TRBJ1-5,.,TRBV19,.,TGTGCCAGTACCGGGGGGGAACTGAGTCAGCCCCAGCATTTT,CASTGGELSQPQHF
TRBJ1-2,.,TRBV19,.,TGTGCCAGCTCTACAGGGTCGGCTAACTATGGCTACACCTTC,CASSTGSANYGYTF
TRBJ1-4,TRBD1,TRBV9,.,TGTGCCAGCAGCGCCCGGACAGGATATAATGAAAAACTGTTTTTT,CASSARTGYNEKLFF
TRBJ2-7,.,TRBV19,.,TGTGCCAGTAGTATCTCGGCAGGACTTTACTACGAGCAGTACTTC,CASSISAGLYYEQYF
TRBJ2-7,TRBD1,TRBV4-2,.,TGTGCCAGCAGCCAAGAGCGGGACAGGACGTACGAGCAGTACTTC,CASSQERDRTYEQYF
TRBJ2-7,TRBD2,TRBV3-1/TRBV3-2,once,TGTGCCAGCAGCCAGCCGGGACTAGCGGGAGGGCCGAGGAACGAGCAGTACTTC,CASSQPGLAGGPRNEQYF
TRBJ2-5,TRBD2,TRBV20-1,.,TGCAGTGCTGGACTAGGGGAGACCCAGTACTTC,CSAGLGETQYF
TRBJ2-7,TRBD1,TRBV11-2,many,TGTGCCAGCAGCCAAGACAGGGACTACGAGCAGTACTTC,CASSQDRDYEQYF
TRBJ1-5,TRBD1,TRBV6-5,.,TGTGCCAGCAGTAGGGACAGGGTGGGCAATCAGCCCCAGCATTTT,CASSRDRVGNQPQHF
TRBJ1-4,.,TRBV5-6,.,TGTGCCAGCAGTCGCCGGGAGACAACTAATGAAAAACTGTTTTTT,CASSRRETTNEKLFF
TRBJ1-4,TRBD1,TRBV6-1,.,TGTGCCAGCAGTGAAAGGGGGCAGCGAGAAAAACTGTTTTTT,CASSERGQREKLFF
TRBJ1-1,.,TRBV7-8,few,TGTGCCAGCAGCTTCGCCCCGGACACTGAAGCTTTCTTT,CASSFAPDTEAFF
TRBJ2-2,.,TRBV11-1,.,TGTGCCAGCAGCTTTTGGGGGCGTCGTACCGGGGAGCTGTTTTTT,CASSFWGRRTGELFF
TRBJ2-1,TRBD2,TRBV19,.,TGTGCCAGTGCGCCGGGACTAGCGGGACACAATGAGCAGTTCTTC,CASAPGLAGHNEQFF
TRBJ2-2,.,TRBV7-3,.,TGTGCCAGCAGCCAGTTAAGGGGCACCGGGGAGCTGTTTTTT,CASSQLRGTGELFF
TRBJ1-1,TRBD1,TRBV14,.,TGTGCCAGCAGCCCCCGACAGGGGAGGGACACTGAAGCTTTCTTT,CASSPRQGRDTEAFF
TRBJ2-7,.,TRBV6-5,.,TGTGCCAGCATTCTACAGGGAAACGGCCACGAGCAGTACTTC,CASILQGNGHEQYF
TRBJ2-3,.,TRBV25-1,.,TGTGCCAGCAGTGAATACCGGAGTGACACAGATACGCAGTATTTT,CASSEYRSDTDTQYF